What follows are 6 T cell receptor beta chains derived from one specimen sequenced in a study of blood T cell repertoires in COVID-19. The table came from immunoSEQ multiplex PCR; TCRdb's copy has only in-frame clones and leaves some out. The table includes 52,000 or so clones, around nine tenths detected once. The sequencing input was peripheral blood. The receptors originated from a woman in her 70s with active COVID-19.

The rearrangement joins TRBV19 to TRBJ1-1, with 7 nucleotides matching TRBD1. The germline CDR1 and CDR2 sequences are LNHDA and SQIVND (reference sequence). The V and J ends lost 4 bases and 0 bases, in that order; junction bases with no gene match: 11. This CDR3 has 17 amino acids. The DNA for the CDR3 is TGTGCCAGTAGTAGGGCCCCCCCGGGACAGTTGAACACTGAAGCTTTCTTT. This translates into CASSRAPPGQLNTEAFF.

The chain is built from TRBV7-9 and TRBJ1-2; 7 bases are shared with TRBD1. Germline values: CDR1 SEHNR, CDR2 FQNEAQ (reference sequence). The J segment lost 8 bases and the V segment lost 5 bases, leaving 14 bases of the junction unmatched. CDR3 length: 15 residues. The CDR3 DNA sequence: TGTGCCAGCAGCGCGACCAGCCAGGGGGGCCGCGGCTACACCTTC. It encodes CASSATSQGGRGYTF.

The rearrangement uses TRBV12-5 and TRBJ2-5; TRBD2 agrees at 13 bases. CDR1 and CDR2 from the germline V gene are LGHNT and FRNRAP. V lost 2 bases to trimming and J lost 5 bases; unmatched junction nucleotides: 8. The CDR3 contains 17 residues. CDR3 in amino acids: CASGLSTSGRAEETQYF. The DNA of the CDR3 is TGTGCTAGTGGTTTGAGCACTAGCGGGAGGGCCGAGGAGACCCAGTACTTC.

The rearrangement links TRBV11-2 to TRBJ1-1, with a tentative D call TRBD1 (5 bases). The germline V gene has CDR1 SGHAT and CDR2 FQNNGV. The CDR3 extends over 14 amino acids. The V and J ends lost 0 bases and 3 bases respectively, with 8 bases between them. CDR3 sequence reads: CASSLDREDTEAFF. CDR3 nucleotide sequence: TGTGCCAGCAGCTTAGACAGGGAGGACACTGAAGCTTTCTTT.

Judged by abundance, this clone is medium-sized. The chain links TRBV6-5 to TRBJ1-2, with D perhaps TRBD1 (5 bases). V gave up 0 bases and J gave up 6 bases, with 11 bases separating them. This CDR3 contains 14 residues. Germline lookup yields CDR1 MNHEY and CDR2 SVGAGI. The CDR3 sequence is CASSYSLAGHGYTF. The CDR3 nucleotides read TGTGCCAGCAGTTACTCTCTGGCAGGGCATGGCTACACCTTC.

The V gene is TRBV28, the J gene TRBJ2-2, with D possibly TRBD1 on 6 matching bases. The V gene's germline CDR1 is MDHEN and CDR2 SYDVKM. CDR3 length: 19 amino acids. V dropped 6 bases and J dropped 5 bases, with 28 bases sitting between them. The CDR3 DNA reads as TGTGCCAGCAGCCTAGGGGGTCGGTTGGGGGCGAGTAGGACCGGGGAGCTGTTTTTT. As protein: CASSLGGRLGASRTGELFF.